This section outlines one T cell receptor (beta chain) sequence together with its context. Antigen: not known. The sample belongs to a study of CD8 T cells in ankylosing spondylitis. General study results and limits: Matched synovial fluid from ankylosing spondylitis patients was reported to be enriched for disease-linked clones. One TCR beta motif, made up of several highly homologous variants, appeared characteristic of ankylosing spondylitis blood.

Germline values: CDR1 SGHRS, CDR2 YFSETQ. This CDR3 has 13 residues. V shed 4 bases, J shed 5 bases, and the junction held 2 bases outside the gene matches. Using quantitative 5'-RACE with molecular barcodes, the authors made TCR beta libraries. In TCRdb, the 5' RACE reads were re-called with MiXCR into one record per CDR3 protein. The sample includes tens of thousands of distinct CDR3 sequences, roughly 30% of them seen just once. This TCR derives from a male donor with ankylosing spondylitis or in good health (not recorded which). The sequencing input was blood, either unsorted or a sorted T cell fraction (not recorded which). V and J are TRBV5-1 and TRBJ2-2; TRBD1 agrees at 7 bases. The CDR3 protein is CASSAQGTGELFF. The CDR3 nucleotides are TGCGCCAGCAGCGCACAGGGGACCGGGGAGCTGTTTTTT. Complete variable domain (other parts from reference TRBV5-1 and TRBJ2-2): KAGVTQTPRYLIKTRGQQVTLSCSPISGHRSVSWYQQTPGQGLQFLFEYFSETQRNKGNFPGRFSGRQFSNSRSEMNVSTLELGDSALYLCASSAQGTGELFFGEGSRLTVL.